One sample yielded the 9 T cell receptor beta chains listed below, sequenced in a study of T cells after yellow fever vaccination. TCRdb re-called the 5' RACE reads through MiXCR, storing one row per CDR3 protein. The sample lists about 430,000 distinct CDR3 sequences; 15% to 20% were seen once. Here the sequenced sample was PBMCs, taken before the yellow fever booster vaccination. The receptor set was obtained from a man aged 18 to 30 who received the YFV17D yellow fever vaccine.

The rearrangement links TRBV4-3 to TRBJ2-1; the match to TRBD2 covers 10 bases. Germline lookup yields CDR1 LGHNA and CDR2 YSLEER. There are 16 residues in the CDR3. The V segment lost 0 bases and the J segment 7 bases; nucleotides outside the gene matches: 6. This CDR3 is CASSQDSSGGGNEQFF. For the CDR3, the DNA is TGCGCCAGCAGCCAAGATTCTAGCGGGGGTGGTAATGAGCAGTTCTTC.

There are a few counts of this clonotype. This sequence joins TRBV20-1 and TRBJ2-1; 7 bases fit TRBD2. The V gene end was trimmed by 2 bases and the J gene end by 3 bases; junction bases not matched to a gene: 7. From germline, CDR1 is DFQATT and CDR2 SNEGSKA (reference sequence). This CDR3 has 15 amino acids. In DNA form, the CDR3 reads TGCAGTGCTAGATCCCTGAGCGGGGTCTACAATGAGCAGTTCTTC. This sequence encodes CSARSLSGVYNEQFF.

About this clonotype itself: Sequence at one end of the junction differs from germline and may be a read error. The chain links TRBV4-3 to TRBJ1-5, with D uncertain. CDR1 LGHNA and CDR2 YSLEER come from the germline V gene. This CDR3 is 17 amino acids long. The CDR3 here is CASSQDWRRGPNQPQLF. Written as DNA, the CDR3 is TGCGCCAGCAGCCAAGATTGGCGGCGAGGGCCCAATCAGCCCCAGCTTTTT.

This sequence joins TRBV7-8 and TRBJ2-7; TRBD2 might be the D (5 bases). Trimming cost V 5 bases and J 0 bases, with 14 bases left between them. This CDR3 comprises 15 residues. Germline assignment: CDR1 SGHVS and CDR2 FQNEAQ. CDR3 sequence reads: CASSQKDFISYEQYV. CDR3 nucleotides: TGTGCCAGCAGCCAGAAGGACTTTATCTCCTACGAGCAGTACGTC.

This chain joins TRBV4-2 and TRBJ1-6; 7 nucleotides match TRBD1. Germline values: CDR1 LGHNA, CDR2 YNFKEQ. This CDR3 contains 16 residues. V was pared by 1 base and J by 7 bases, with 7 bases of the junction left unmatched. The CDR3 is CASSQGGAGGNSPLHF. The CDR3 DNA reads TGTGCCAGCAGCCAAGGGGGCGCAGGGGGGAATTCACCCCTCCACTTT.

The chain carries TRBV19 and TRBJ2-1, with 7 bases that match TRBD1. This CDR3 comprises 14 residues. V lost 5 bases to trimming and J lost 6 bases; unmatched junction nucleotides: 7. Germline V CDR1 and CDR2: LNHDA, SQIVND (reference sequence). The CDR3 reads CASSYRGGPNEQFF. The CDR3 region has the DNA TGTGCCAGTAGTTATAGAGGGGGCCCCAATGAGCAGTTCTTC.

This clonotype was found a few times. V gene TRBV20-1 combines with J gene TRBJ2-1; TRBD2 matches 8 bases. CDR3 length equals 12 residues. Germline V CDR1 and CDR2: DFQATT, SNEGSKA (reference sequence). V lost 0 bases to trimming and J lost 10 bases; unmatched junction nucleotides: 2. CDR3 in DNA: TGCAGTGCTAGAGATGGCGGGGGGGAGCAGTTCTTC. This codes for CSARDGGGEQFF.

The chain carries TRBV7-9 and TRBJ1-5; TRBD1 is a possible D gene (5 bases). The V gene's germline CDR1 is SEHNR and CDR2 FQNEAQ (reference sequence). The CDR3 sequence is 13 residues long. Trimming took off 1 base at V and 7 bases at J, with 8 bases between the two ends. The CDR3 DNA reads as TGTGCCAGCAGCTTAGGGGGCGAACAGCCCCAGCATTTT. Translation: CASSLGGEQPQHF.

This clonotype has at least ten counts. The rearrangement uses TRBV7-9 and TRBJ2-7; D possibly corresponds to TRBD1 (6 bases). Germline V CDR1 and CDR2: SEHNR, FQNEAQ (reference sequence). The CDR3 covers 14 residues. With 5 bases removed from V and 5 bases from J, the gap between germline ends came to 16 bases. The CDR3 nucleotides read TGTGCCAGCAGCCCCCGACAGGAATCCCACGAGCAGTACTTC. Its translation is CASSPRQESHEQYF.